These 19 T cell receptor beta chains were sequenced from one sample in a study of cytomegalovirus exposure and HLA in healthy donors. PCR primers comprised 60 Vbeta and 13 Jbeta primers. Clones were read by immunoSEQ multiplex PCR, and TCRdb kept only the in-frame ones, dropping some. The table has about 120,000 clones, about 73% seen once; the top ten hold around 4.2%. The sequencing sample was made of PBMCs. The receptors originated from a woman aged 40 to 49 in good health and CMV-seronegative.

This chain uses TRBV25-1 with TRBJ1-6; tentatively, D is TRBD1 (6 bases). Germline V lookup: CDR1 MGHDK, CDR2 SYGVNS. This CDR3 is 13 amino acids long. Trimming removed 9 bases from V and 3 bases from J, with 9 bases in between. The CDR3 loop reads CASSQGYNSPLHF. The CDR3 coding sequence is TGTGCCAGTTCACAGGGCTATAATTCACCCCTCCACTTT.

V usage is TRBV19 and J usage is TRBJ1-2; D might be TRBD1 (5 bases). CDR1 and CDR2 (germline): LNHDA, SQIVND (reference sequence). CDR3 length: 14 amino acids. Trimming removed 3 bases from V and 8 bases from J, with 16 bases in between. For the CDR3, the DNA is TGTGCCAGTAGTATTTTGGGGGGGGTCGGCGGCTACACCTTC. It specifies CASSILGGVGGYTF.

The V and J genes are TRBV28 and TRBJ2-5; 7 positions agree with TRBD2. The V gene's germline CDR1 is MDHEN and CDR2 SYDVKM. V shed 7 bases and J 4 bases; nucleotides not matched to a gene: 12. The CDR3 totals 15 residues. This CDR3 is CASNVGEGGGETQYF. The CDR3 DNA is TGTGCCAGCAACGTAGGGGAGGGTGGGGGAGAGACCCAGTACTTC.

This rearrangement joins TRBV5-1 to TRBJ1-4, with D tentatively TRBD1 (5 bases). V was clipped by 4 bases and J by 3 bases, with 10 bases between them. The germline V gene encodes CDR1 SGHRS and CDR2 YFSETQ. The CDR3 totals 14 residues. The CDR3 reads CASSRGGPNEKLFF. CDR3 in DNA: TGCGCCAGCAGCCGCGGGGGACCTAATGAAAAACTGTTTTTT.

This clone appeared a single time. The chain employs TRBV19 and TRBJ1-1, with D perhaps matching TRBD1 (6 bases). V dropped 4 bases and J dropped 0 bases, with 12 bases sitting between them. The germline V gene encodes CDR1 LNHDA and CDR2 SQIVND (reference sequence). This CDR3 comprises 15 residues. Here the CDR3 DNA reads TGTGCCAGTAGTAATGGACAGTTGATGAACACTGAAGCTTTCTTT. Amino acids: CASSNGQLMNTEAFF.

The rearrangement joins TRBV25-1 to TRBJ1-5; D unclear. The V end lost 0 bases, the J end lost 1 base, and 4 bases lay between the germline ends. CDR1 is MGHDK and CDR2 is SYGVNS in the germline V gene. The CDR3 has 14 residues. This chain's CDR3 is CASSEYISNQPQHF. The CDR3 coding sequence is TGTGCCAGCAGTGAATATATAAGCAATCAGCCCCAGCATTTT. The entire variable domain, with the rest obtained from reference TRBV25-1 and TRBJ1-5, is as follows: EADIYQTPRYLVIGTGKKITLECSQTMGHDKMYWYQQDPGMELHLIHYSYGVNSTEKGDLSSESTVSRIRTEHFPLTLESARPSHTSQYLCASSEYISNQPQHFGDGTRLSIL.

The V gene is TRBV5-1, the J gene TRBJ1-5, with 7 bases identical to TRBD1. The J segment lost 6 bases and the V segment lost 3 bases, leaving 9 bases of the junction unmatched. Germline assignment: CDR1 SGHRS and CDR2 YFSETQ. This CDR3 region has 15 residues. The CDR3 DNA is TGCGCCAGCAGCTCCACGGGACAGCTGGGTCAGCCCCAGCATTTT. It specifies CASSSTGQLGQPQHF.

V and J are TRBV6-1 and TRBJ2-7; D is uncertain. From germline, CDR1 is MNHNS and CDR2 SASEGT. V was pared by 2 bases and J by 3 bases, with 5 bases between. The CDR3 runs to 12 residues. CDR3: CASSEQDYEQYF. The CDR3 DNA is TGTGCCAGCAGTGAACAGGACTACGAGCAGTACTTC.

This rearrangement joins TRBV7-2 to TRBJ2-7; D possibly corresponds to TRBD1 (6 bases). This CDR3 comprises 15 residues. V lost 1 base to trimming and J lost 1 base, with 11 bases between them. From germline, CDR1 is SGHTA and CDR2 FQGNSA. The CDR3 is CASSLVGDKSYEQYF. As DNA, the CDR3 is TGTGCCAGCAGCTTAGTTGGGGACAAGTCCTACGAGCAGTACTTC.

This sequence joins TRBV7-6 and TRBJ2-7; 9 nucleotides match TRBD1. Germline loops: CDR1 SGHVS, CDR2 FNYEAQ. V was clipped by 5 bases and J by 5 bases; unmatched bases: 7. This CDR3 region has 14 residues. The CDR3 sequence is CASSNGQGSNEQYF. CDR3 nucleotide sequence: TGTGCCAGCAGCAATGGACAGGGGTCCAACGAGCAGTACTTC.

V is TRBV5-1 and J is TRBJ2-2, with 11 positions matching TRBD1. Germline V CDR1 and CDR2: SGHRS, YFSETQ. The trim removed 3 bases at V and 5 bases at J, leaving 6 bases unmatched. CDR3 size: 16 residues. CDR3 coding DNA: TGCGCCAGCAGCTCAAGGACAGGGGGCCCGACCGGGGAGCTGTTTTTT. This translates into CASSSRTGGPTGELFF.

This chain connects TRBV2 to TRBJ2-1; TRBD1 matches at 9 bases. The CDR3 spans 15 residues. CDR1 is SNHLY and CDR2 is FYNNEI in the germline V gene. V was clipped by 1 base and J by 3 bases; unmatched bases: 1. The CDR3 nucleotides read TGTGCCAGCAGTGAAGAGGGACAGGGCTACAATGAGCAGTTCTTC. Protein product: CASSEEGQGYNEQFF.

The chain joins TRBV7-3 to TRBJ2-2, with 10 bases that match TRBD2. CDR1 and CDR2 (germline): SGHTA, FQGTGA. V shed 4 bases and J 5 bases; nucleotides not matched to a gene: 7. The CDR3 spans 16 residues. CDR3 in DNA: TGTGCCAGCAGCTGGAGCGGGACTAGCGTGACCGGGGAGCTGTTTTTT. Its translation is CASSWSGTSVTGELFF.

The chain uses TRBV4-1 and TRBJ1-3; 8 bases line up with TRBD1. V lost 0 bases, J lost 4 bases, and 2 bases stayed unmatched. Germline lookup yields CDR1 MGHRA and CDR2 YSYEKL. This CDR3 is built from 15 residues. The CDR3 nucleotides read TGCGCCAGCAGCCAAGAAGGACAGGGAGGAAACACCATATATTTT. Amino acids: CASSQEGQGGNTIYF.

This chain connects TRBV19 to TRBJ2-7, with D maybe TRBD1 (6 bases). V lost 2 bases and J lost 2, with 10 bases in between. The CDR3 totals 14 residues. The germline V gene encodes CDR1 LNHDA and CDR2 SQIVND (reference sequence). Here the CDR3 reads CASSIHGQTYEQYF. CDR3 nucleotides: TGTGCCAGTAGTATACACGGACAGACCTACGAGCAGTACTTC.

The chain has TRBV7-9 and TRBJ2-5; 9 positions agree with TRBD1. Germline loops: CDR1 SEHNR, CDR2 FQNEAQ (reference sequence). The V segment lost 5 bases and the J segment 2 bases; nucleotides outside the gene matches: 6. This CDR3 region has 15 residues. In DNA, the CDR3 is TGTGCCAGCAGCCAAGGGACAGGGAGACAAGAGACCCAGTACTTC. Translated: CASSQGTGRQETQYF.

This sequence joins TRBV10-3 and TRBJ2-4, with D possibly being TRBD2 (5 bases). The CDR3 runs to 13 residues. Germline values: CDR1 ENHRY, CDR2 SYGVKD. V was cut by 3 bases and J by 10 bases, with 13 bases left in between. The CDR3 nucleotides read TGTGCCATCAGTGAAAGCGAGCGGACTATTCAGTACTTC. The encoded protein is CAISESERTIQYF.

This sequence joins TRBV5-1 and TRBJ2-7; D is possibly TRBD2 (5 bases). Germline assignment: CDR1 SGHRS and CDR2 YFSETQ. The CDR3 totals 13 residues. Trimming removed 4 bases from V and 5 bases from J, with 13 bases in between. CDR3 loop: CASSLMTINEQYF. The DNA of the CDR3 is TGCGCCAGCAGCCTGATGACTATTAACGAGCAGTACTTC.

The chain joins TRBV19 to TRBJ2-7; 10 bases agree with TRBD1. V was clipped by 3 bases and J by 3 bases; unmatched bases: 8. The CDR3 runs 16 residues. Germline CDR1 is LNHDA and CDR2 is SQIVND (reference sequence). The CDR3 spells CASSILGTGALYEQYF. The CDR3 DNA follows: TGTGCCAGTAGTATCTTAGGGACAGGGGCCCTCTACGAGCAGTACTTC. Complete variable domain (other parts from reference TRBV19 and TRBJ2-7): DGGITQSPKYLFRKEGQNVTLSCEQNLNHDAMYWYRQDPGQGLRLIYYSQIVNDFQKGDIAEGYSVSREKKESFPLTVTSAQKNPTAFYLCASSILGTGALYEQYFGPGTRLTVT.